This entry lists 17 T cell receptor beta chains sequenced from one sample in a study of cytomegalovirus exposure and HLA in healthy donors. The PCR ran on 60 Vbeta and 13 Jbeta primers. Assay: immunoSEQ multiplex PCR; the TCRdb copy retains only in-frame clones and omits some. The sample has 100,000 to 150,000 clones, under 85% seen once; the top ten hold more than 1.5%. Sequenced sample: PBMCs. Receptors originate from a boy between 10 and 17 years old in good health and CMV-seronegative.

The rearrangement uses TRBV4-1 and TRBJ1-4; the match to TRBD1 covers 8 bases. Germline values: CDR1 MGHRA, CDR2 YSYEKL. J lost 7 bases, V lost 4 bases, and 5 bases had no gene match. The CDR3 spans 14 residues. CDR3 region: CASSPGQAAEKLFF. CDR3 in DNA: TGCGCCAGCAGCCCGGGACAGGCGGCTGAAAAACTGTTTTTT.

V and J are TRBV19 and TRBJ2-1; 8 nucleotides line up with TRBD2. Trimming removed 8 bases from V and 5 bases from J; junction bases left unmatched: 8. The germline gives CDR1 LNHDA, CDR2 SQIVND (reference sequence). The CDR3 is made up of 14 amino acids. Here the CDR3 reads CASSSGRTHNEQFF. CDR3 coding DNA: TGTGCCAGTTCAAGCGGGAGAACCCACAATGAGCAGTTCTTC. Supplemented by reference TRBV19 and TRBJ2-1, the full variable domain reads DGGITQSPKYLFRKEGQNVTLSCEQNLNHDAMYWYRQDPGQGLRLIYYSQIVNDFQKGDIAEGYSVSREKKESFPLTVTSAQKNPTAFYLCASSSGRTHNEQFFGPGTRLTVL.

This clone appeared a few times. The chain couples TRBV5-6 to TRBJ2-2; 7 nucleotides line up with TRBD2. This CDR3 spans 16 amino acids. Germline loops: CDR1 SGHDT, CDR2 YYEEEE. V lost 2 bases to trimming and J lost 1 base; unmatched junction nucleotides: 5. The CDR3 loop reads CASSFSPSGNTGELFF. Here the CDR3 DNA reads TGTGCCAGCAGCTTTTCTCCTAGCGGGAACACCGGGGAGCTGTTTTTT.

The V call is TRBV28, the J call TRBJ1-2, with 8 bases fitting TRBD1. CDR1 MDHEN and CDR2 SYDVKM come from the germline V gene. V gave up 4 bases and J gave up 2 bases; unmatched junction bases: 6. The CDR3 runs to 15 residues. The CDR3 sequence: CASSYSGTGNYGYTF. DNA of the CDR3: TGTGCCAGCAGTTACTCCGGGACAGGAAACTATGGCTACACCTTC.

This chain connects TRBV9 to TRBJ2-3; D ambiguous. V lost 1 base, J lost 7 bases, and 7 bases lay in between. CDR1 SGDLS and CDR2 YYNGEE come from the germline V gene. The CDR3 is 12 amino acids. The CDR3 is CASSVNQNTQYF. For the CDR3, the DNA is TGTGCCAGCAGCGTAAATCAGAATACGCAGTATTTT.

V usage is TRBV29-1 and J usage is TRBJ2-7; 13 bases align to TRBD2. V shed 6 bases, J shed 3 bases, and the junction held 5 bases outside the gene matches. Germline V gene data show CDR1 as SQVTM and CDR2 as ANQGSEA. This CDR3 has 14 residues. The CDR3 is CSVTGTSGNYEQYF. In DNA form, the CDR3 reads TGCAGCGTCACCGGGACTAGCGGGAACTACGAGCAGTACTTC.

For the CDR3, the DNA is TGTGCCATCAGTCTGACAGGGGGCGAGGCAGATACGCAGTATTTT. Protein sequence: CAISLTGGEADTQYF. This sequence joins TRBV10-3 and TRBJ2-3, with TRBD1 identical over 10 bases. With V trimmed by 5 bases and J by 4 bases, 6 bases remained unmatched. The CDR3 length is 15 residues. Germline assignment: CDR1 ENHRY and CDR2 SYGVKD.

The rearrangement uses TRBV5-8 and TRBJ1-3; possibly TRBD1 for D (5 bases). The CDR3 is 16 amino acids. The V gene lost 3 bases and the J gene lost 3 bases, with 16 bases spanning the gap. Germline CDR1 is SGHTS and CDR2 is YDEGEE. This CDR3 is CASSWAGQGIGNTIYF. The CDR3 nucleotides are TGTGCCAGCAGCTGGGCAGGGCAGGGCATTGGAAACACCATATATTTT.

The chain recombines TRBV6-5 with TRBJ2-3; D is uncertain. Germline V gene data show CDR1 as MNHEY and CDR2 as SVGAGI. Trimming removed 0 bases from V and 1 base from J, with 5 bases in between. This CDR3 has 14 amino acids. CDR3 coding DNA: TGTGCCAGCAGTTACTCCCGGGGCACAGATACGCAGTATTTT. It codes for CASSYSRGTDTQYF.

The rearrangement uses TRBV30 and TRBJ1-2; 10 bases line up with TRBD1. This CDR3 is built from 14 residues. Trimming at V came to 2 bases and at J to 8 bases, leaving 8 bases not matched to a gene. Germline assignment: CDR1 GTSNPN and CDR2 SVGIG (reference sequence). DNA of the CDR3: TGTGCCTGGAGTTACCGACAGGGGGCGGAGGGCTACACCTTC. It yields the protein CAWSYRQGAEGYTF.

This chain connects TRBV5-1 to TRBJ2-5; 9 nucleotides match TRBD2. Unmatched junction bases numbered 5, after V lost 2 bases and J lost 3 bases. CDR3 length: 15 residues. CDR1 is SGHRS, CDR2 YFSETQ, per germline. Here the CDR3 DNA reads TGCGCCAGCAGCTTTGGGCGGGGGGGCGAAGAGACCCAGTACTTC. Translation gives CASSFGRGGEETQYF.

The table lists this clone with a count of one. The genes are TRBV11-1 and TRBJ2-1; 7 nucleotides match TRBD1. This CDR3 has 12 amino acids. V was pared by 5 bases and J by 10 bases, with 5 bases of the junction left unmatched. Per germline, CDR1 SGHAT and CDR2 FQDESV (reference sequence). CDR3 amino acids: CASSAGTVEQFF. The CDR3 region has the DNA TGTGCCAGCAGCGCCGGGACAGTGGAGCAGTTCTTC.

The V and J genes are TRBV5-4 and TRBJ2-7, with 10 bases lining up with TRBD2. Germline V gene data show CDR1 as SGHNT and CDR2 as YYREEE (reference sequence). The ends lost 0 bases at V and 0 bases at J; junction bases unmatched: 3. CDR3 size: 16 residues. The CDR3 protein is CASSLEASGSSYEQYF. The DNA of the CDR3 is TGTGCCAGCAGCTTGGAGGCTAGCGGGAGCTCCTACGAGCAGTACTTC. Full variable domain (missing parts from reference TRBV5-4 and TRBJ2-7): ETGVTQSPTHLIKTRGQQVTLRCSSQSGHNTVSWYQQALGQGPQFIFQYYREEENGRGNFPPRFSGLQFPNYSSELNVNALELDDSALYLCASSLEASGSSYEQYFGPGTRLTVT.

This chain joins TRBV7-9 and TRBJ1-3; possible D gene TRBD1, 5 bases. Trimming took 6 bases from V and 1 from J, leaving 10 bases between them. The germline CDR1 and CDR2 sequences are SEHNR and FQNEAQ (reference sequence). The CDR3 is 14 amino acids. CDR3 sequence: CASSSQVSGNTIYF. The CDR3 region has the DNA TGTGCCAGCAGTTCACAGGTATCTGGAAACACCATATATTTT.

The J gene is TRBJ2-4, the V gene TRBV19; D call uncertain. The CDR3 totals 13 residues. Per the germline V gene, CDR1 is LNHDA and CDR2 is SQIVND (reference sequence). V shed 4 bases and J shed 0 bases, with 4 bases lying between them. The CDR3 bases are TGTGCCAGTAGTACTATAGCCAAAAACATTCAGTACTTC. Translated: CASSTIAKNIQYF.

The DNA of the CDR3 is TGTGCCAGCAGCTTAGGGTACGGGGGTTCACCCCTCCACTTT. The encoded protein is CASSLGYGGSPLHF. The V and J genes are TRBV13 and TRBJ1-6, with D possibly being TRBD1 (5 bases). The CDR3 runs 14 residues. Looked up from germline, CDR1 is PRHDT and CDR2 is FYEKMQ (reference sequence). Trimming took off 0 bases at V and 9 bases at J, with 9 bases between the two ends.

This chain uses TRBV7-6 with TRBJ1-6, with TRBD1 as a possible D gene (5 bases). Germline V gives CDR1 SGHVS, CDR2 FNYEAQ. Trimming took 1 base from V and 9 from J, leaving 10 bases between them. This CDR3 region has 14 residues. The CDR3 reads CASSLGGVGSPLHF. CDR3 in DNA: TGTGCCAGCAGCTTAGGGGGGGTTGGTTCACCCCTCCACTTT.